This TCR beta chain was captured in a study of blood T cell repertoires in COVID-19. Study-level information: Sites across the United States, Italy and Spain contributed samples from acute and convalescent COVID-19. T cells, B-cell-depleted T cells, or PBMCs supplied cDNA or gDNA.

Germline V gene lookup returns CDR1 SQVTM and CDR2 ANQGSEA. Trimming took off 7 bases at V and 6 bases at J, with 9 bases between the two ends. The CDR3 has 11 residues. In the source study's methods: The authors estimated nucleated cell counts from reference gene primer amplification. Profiling relied on immunoSEQ multiplex PCR, and the TCRdb table lists in-frame clones only, not all of them. V and J calls and clone size are copied from that table; D and trimming were computed from the DNA. The sample lists under 130,000 clones, 80% to 85% occurring once. Sample: peripheral blood. The J gene is TRBJ2-2, the V gene TRBV29-1; D may be TRBD1 (5 bases). This TCR was sampled from a man at least 80 years old with acute or convalescent COVID-19. CDR3 coding DNA: TGCAGCGCTCGGACACCCGGGGAGCTGTTTTTT. It translates to CSARTPGELFF.